This entry features one T cell receptor beta chain sequence. Profiled with immunoSEQ multiplex PCR; TCRdb holds only in-frame clones, not every one. The top ten clones hold around 1.7% of a sample with about 2.1 million clones, just over 90% of them seen once. These data come from a study of shared clonotypes between healthy human individuals. Terminally differentiated effector memory CD45RA+ cells were left out of the naive CD8 fraction, which was CD45RO-negative and positively selected for CCR7. CDR3 size: 13 residues. The ends lost 3 bases at V and 7 bases at J; junction bases unmatched: 5. Germline V lookup: CDR1 MRHNA, CDR2 SNTAGT.

The clonotype comes from a man aged 18 to 30 in good health. Some clones in this sample may be carry-over from other donors' samples. Material for sequencing was naive CD8+ T cells from PBMCs. V and J are TRBV6-4 and TRBJ2-5; 7 positions agree with TRBD2. The CDR3 DNA sequence: TGTGCCAGCAGTGATCGCGGGGGAATGACCCAGTACTTC. Translation: CASSDRGGMTQYF.